This T cell receptor (beta chain) emerged from a study of shared clonotypes between healthy human individuals (dated by TCRdb to 2018 to 2020). Turning to the overall study: The cohort comprised a couple of women and a few men aged 18 to 49 years. For each donor, CD4 naive and CD4 memory were each run on three plates, CD8 naive on two plates, and CD8 memory on one plate. Blood TCR repertoires of a handful of healthy adults were deeply sequenced to estimate repertoire size and the extent of clonotype sharing between individuals. To increase sequencing depth and limit assay-specific biases, TCR repertoire library preparation and sequencing were carried out by different laboratories using diverse techniques. Between about 0.94 and 8.9 billion PBMCs per donor were obtained by leukapheresis.

Results the study describes overall, beyond this receptor: When several donors were compared, the shared fraction of clonotypes was 5% to 6.5% for naive CD4, roughly 3.4% for naive CD8, roughly 2.5% for memory CD4, and around 0.4% for memory CD8. Compared with non-shared clonotypes, the clonotypes found in all four sorted-subset donors had higher generation probabilities. Naive subsets generally had larger estimated clonotype richness than memory subsets did. Sampling was restricted to blood, and TCR repertoires in tissue are likely to differ from TCR repertoires in blood. Based on pairwise subsampling, the degree of clonotype sharing among donors was expected to be affected by sequencing depth. The small number of donors limited the genetic and exposure-history diversity represented. Incomplete sequencing was indicated by rarefaction of sorted-subset datasets, despite the large sequencing depth.

The donors were healthy, HIV-negative adults who had no recently reported acute infections or vaccinations. Only Caucasian adults living in Nashville, Tennessee, USA were represented among the donors. CD4+ T cells were enriched by magnetic negative selection; naive cells were then positively selected on CD45RA, and the negative fraction formed the memory subset. After blood collection by leukapheresis, PBMCs were isolated using Ficoll-Histopaque density gradient centrifugation and then cryopreserved in the vapor phase of liquid nitrogen. Analytical flow cytometry was used to check the purity and quantity of each magnetically sorted T cell population. From each sorted fraction, genomic DNA was isolated and quantified by UV absorbance on a Nanodrop 2000c. Relative to germline, V is 0 bases shorter and J is 4 bases shorter, with 18 bases between their ends. The CDR3 covers 17 residues, taking in both the cysteine and the phenylalanine. Just the 51-base CDR3 DNA is kept, in frame starting at base 1. CDR1 SEHNR and CDR2 FQNEAQ are derived from the germline V gene (reference sequence).

Worth noting for this clone: Its recognized antigen is unknown. Base qualities are not recorded, but no much larger clone differs from it by a single base.

Using the deep immunoSEQ assay, multiplex PCR amplified TCR CDR3 regions from genomic DNA. For each cell subset, the extracted genomic DNA was distributed evenly across all wells of several immunoSEQ 96-well plates, and each plate served as one replicate. For sorted subsets, each replicate PCR was loaded with 150 to 250 ng genomic DNA, equivalent to 25,000 to 30,000 T cell genomes. Purified libraries were measured with a Qubit 3.0 fluorometer, size-checked on a Bioanalyzer 2100, and measured again with the KAPA Library Quantification kit. Every immunoSEQ 96-well plate was sequenced on a separate single-read 150-cycle Illumina NextSeq 550 flow cell. From the authors' description of their analysis: Because only junctional sequences without quality scores were contained in the immunoSEQ output, filtering matching that applied to full-length reads could not be performed. Sequences were annotated with PyIR, a Python wrapper for IgBLAST v1.9, and V/J genes and CDR3 were assigned using IMGT germline references. Reads with weak V/J assignments (E-value above 1e-6), missing CDR3, stop codons, out-of-frame junctions, or ambiguous translated residues were removed. V3J clonotypes were defined by identical inferred V gene, J gene, and CDR3 amino acid sequence. Percentage overlap between repertoires was computed as shared unique clonotypes divided by the size of the smaller repertoire. RTK rarefaction, the Chao1 estimator, and Recon v2.1 estimates of unobserved clonotypes were used to assess repertoire richness. OLGA was used to compute generation probabilities for all TCRbeta clonotypes that the gDNA method yielded from a few donors. TCRdb holds this immuneACCESS table with in-frame rearrangements only. Some clones are missing; in checked studies, unresolved V genes explain under half, and the rest has no known cause. Clone size and V and J calls were adopted from that table, with D and trimming inferred from the DNA. Here the sample has 800,000 to 1,200,000 clones; 78% occur a single time. The ten largest clonotypes hold approximately 0.5% of the sample.

The sequence links TRBV7-9 to TRBJ2-5; the D gene is perhaps TRBD1, from 5 matching bases. The clonotype was recovered from a man between 18 and 29 years old in good health. Some clones in this sample may be carry-over from other donors' samples. The sequenced sample consisted of memory CD4+ T cells from PBMCs. The cell subset or site label of this sample denotes: CD45RA-negative fraction. The bases are TGTGCCAGCAGCTTAGCTATAAGATATAACAGGAGAGAGACCCAGTACTTC. Its translation is CASSLAIRYNRRETQYF.